This T cell receptor (beta chain) derives from a study of blood T cell repertoires in COVID-19. Study-wide background: The study drew acute and convalescent COVID-19 samples from the United States, Italy and Spain.

Authors' data handling: How many nucleated cells were present was estimated from reference gene primer amplification. The assay was immunoSEQ multiplex PCR, and TCRdb's table has in-frame clones only and misses some. V and J calls and clone size come straight from that table; D and trimming were deduced from the DNA. The sample shows almost 500,000 clones, around nine tenths of them seen only once. Recruitment covered about 25 US areas and drew participants whose ages spanned roughly 18 to 100 years. Researchers sorted participants into cohorts using their self-reported clinical history. Per the germline V gene, CDR1 is WSHSY and CDR2 is SAAADI. V was pared by 4 bases and J by 0 bases, with 12 bases of the junction left unmatched. The length of the CDR3 is 17 residues.

V and J are TRBV10-2 and TRBJ2-7; the match to TRBD1 covers 7 bases. The material sequenced was PBMCs or T cells enriched from blood (not recorded which). The origin of this receptor is a woman in her sixties who had recovered from COVID-19. For the CDR3, the DNA is TGCGCCAGCAGTGGACCTACCGGCAGGGGGACCTCCTACGAGCAGTACTTC. This gives the protein CASSGPTGRGTSYEQYF.